The rows below give T cell receptor beta chains drawn from one sample of a study of cytomegalovirus exposure and HLA in healthy donors. The data were produced by immunoSEQ multiplex PCR, yet TCRdb's version contains in-frame clones alone and is incomplete. The data show some 150,000 clones, around 80% seen once. Material for sequencing was PBMCs. These receptors originate from a man aged 35-49 years in good health and CMV-seronegative. Both conserved end residues are part of each CDR3. Size is omitted from some rows. Given values are once, few, many or a class for expanded clones.

CASSPGDRGSYNEQFF	TRBV5-1	TRBJ2-1	NA
CASSLASGEDEQYF	TRBV7-6	TRBJ2-7	NA
CASSQFLDSSFLGSPLHF	TRBV4-3	TRBJ1-6	once
CASSPLGDRSTNEKLFF	TRBV7-8	TRBJ1-4	NA
CASSGGQGGGYGYTF	TRBV6-4	TRBJ1-2	NA
CASSLGSGTGESYNSPLHF	TRBV5-1	TRBJ1-6	once
CASSFGLDGVSSYEQYF	TRBV5-1	NA	NA
CATNLNRANTQYF	TRBV7-2	TRBJ2-3	NA
CASSTYAGTGVHGYTF	TRBV19	TRBJ1-2	NA
CASSSRHLQETQYF	TRBV19	TRBJ2-5	NA
CAISYDRGLTEAFF	TRBV10-3	TRBJ1-1	NA
CASSSTGTANTGELFF	TRBV7-3	TRBJ2-2	NA
CATSRDTYNEQFF	TRBV15	TRBJ2-1	NA
CASSLTRVNTGELFF	TRBV27	TRBJ2-2	NA
CASSEARSTDTQYF	TRBV2	TRBJ2-3	NA
CASSESGGPYGYTF	TRBV25-1	TRBJ1-2	few
CASSLAAGGPGDTQYF	TRBV13	TRBJ2-3	few
CASSNPTGEGSPLHF	TRBV7-9	TRBJ1-6	once
CASSQGENTEAFF	TRBV18	TRBJ1-1	NA
CASLTGRTQYF	TRBV11-2	TRBJ2-5	once
CASSQELLYEQYF	TRBV14	TRBJ2-7	NA
CASSLAQVGYTF	TRBV7-2	TRBJ1-2	NA
CASTRTGGGADTQYF	TRBV9	TRBJ2-3	NA
CASRGARGGALPYNEQFF	TRBV7-2	TRBJ2-1	NA
CASSIVEDSPLHF	TRBV19	TRBJ1-6	NA
CASSHYLAGGLANYEQYF	TRBV5-1	TRBJ2-7	few
CAWGAPEQGVNEQYF	TRBV30	TRBJ2-7	few
CASSFAGVHEQYF	TRBV5-4	TRBJ2-7	few
CASNHLGGNEQNIQYF	TRBV28	TRBJ2-4	NA
CASSLRGGSYEQYF	TRBV11-1	TRBJ2-7	NA
CASSLAARVGETQYF	TRBV7-3	TRBJ2-5	NA
CATLTPARTLGYSGYTF	TRBV28	TRBJ1-2	once
CASSPTGGRGVSGNTIYF	TRBV7-9	TRBJ1-3	NA
CASSLVGREFTDTQYF	TRBV5-4	TRBJ2-3	NA
CASEAGVTGELFF	TRBV9	TRBJ2-2	once
CASSTGTTSTDTQYF	TRBV10-1	TRBJ2-3	NA